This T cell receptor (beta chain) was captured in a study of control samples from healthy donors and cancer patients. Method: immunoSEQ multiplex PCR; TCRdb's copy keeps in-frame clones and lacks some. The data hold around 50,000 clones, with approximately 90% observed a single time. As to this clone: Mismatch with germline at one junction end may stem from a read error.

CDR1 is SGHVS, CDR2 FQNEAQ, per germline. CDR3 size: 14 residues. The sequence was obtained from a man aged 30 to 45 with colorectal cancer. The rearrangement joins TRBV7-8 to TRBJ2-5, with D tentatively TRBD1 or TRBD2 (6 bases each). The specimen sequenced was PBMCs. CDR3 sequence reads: CASTLRGAGETQYF. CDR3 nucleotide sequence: TGTGCCAGCACCTTAAGGGGGGCCGGGGAGACCCAGTACTTC.